This TCR beta chain derives from a study of T cell responses to AZD1222 COVID-19 vaccine. Study-level points and caveats: Across spike, vaccine-associated CD4 TCRs were found, dominant at 160-218 and 743-854. Mostly white British, mostly female donors; authors suggested clonal diversity may be underestimated. Unmutated regions of variants are reportedly targeted by nearly half of spike-specific TCRs. Only after the peak T cell response were repertoires sampled.

Looked up from germline, CDR1 is MNHEY and CDR2 is SVGAGI. The V and J ends lost 5 bases and 3 bases, in that order; junction bases with no gene match: 6. There are 15 residues in the CDR3. Method: immunoSEQ multiplex PCR; TCRdb's copy keeps in-frame clones and lacks some. The sample comprises about 110,000 clones, 89% of which are singletons, and roughly 3.2% rests with the top ten. Details on this clone: Its antigen is unknown.

The receptor's source is an adult in good health. J is TRBJ2-7 and V is TRBV6-5; 11 bases agree with TRBD1. Sequences were derived from peripheral blood, sampled on day 0 of MenACWY control vaccination. The CDR3 DNA reads as TGTGCCAGCAGTCCCGGGACAGGGGGTCGCTACGAGCAGTACTTC. Its translation is CASSPGTGGRYEQYF.